This T cell receptor beta chain was retrieved from a study of tissue T cells after allogeneic stem cell transplantation. Points from the study as a whole: TCR repertoires tracked anatomic similarity, regardless of disease or transplant status.

This clone was seen more than once but under ten times. Its antigen is not identified. Gene names and germline match the mouse. The read ends 1 residue before the CDR3 terminus; that terminus is restored from the germline J gene. Documented time point: mouse harvest day 14 after allogeneic transplant. Tail vein injection delivered 10^7 T-cell-depleted bone marrow cells and 10^6 splenic CD5+ T cells. Mice had MHC-mismatched B6 into BALB/c GVHD, sampled day 7 or 14. Germline-derived CDR1 and CDR2 are SGHSN and HYEKVE. The J segment lost 7 bases and the V segment lost 2 bases, leaving 5 bases of the junction unmatched. This CDR3 is built from 14 residues. TCRbeta CDR3 was sequenced at survey depth with template counts. The data were produced by immunoSEQ multiplex PCR, yet TCRdb's version contains in-frame clones alone and is incomplete. The repertoire has thousands of clones, more than 45% of them found once; the top ten carry 25% to 30%.

The genes are TRBV12-1 and TRBJ2-1; 9 bases are shared with TRBD1. The sample comprised gut tissue. The TCR was taken from a female BALB/c mouse given C57BL/6 T cells with graft-versus-host disease after an allogeneic hematopoietic cell transplant. The sequenced part of the CDR3 DNA is TGTGCCAGCTCTCCACAGGGGGCGCGAGCTGAGCAGTTC. Its protein product is CASSPQGARAEQF. The entire CDR3 is CASSPQGARAEQFF.